This T cell receptor (beta chain) appears in the sequencing data of a study of blood T cell repertoires in COVID-19 (TCRdb year 2020). As for the study more broadly: Collaborator samples came from the United States, Italy and Spain and covered acute and convalescent phases of COVID-19. The repertoires were released in a freely available public database meant as a resource for research on the immune response to SARS-CoV-2. The samples were drawn from the first 160 participants of the ongoing ImmuneRACE study and from under 1,500 subjects provided by 6 global collaborators. The material from the prospective study consisted of cDNA or gDNA derived from T cells, B-cell-depleted T cells, or PBMCs. Sample metadata almost always included a de-identified subject ID, COVID-19 status, age in years and sex. The dataset comprised deeply sampled blood TCRbeta repertoires from subjects exposed to, actively infected with, or recovered from COVID-19. HLA class I and class II types, where available, came from metadata supplied by the sample provider rather than from assay-based typing. The paper's findings and limits, for the study overall: The amount of clinical and demographic metadata varied by source and participant and was provided uncurated.

The germline V gene encodes CDR1 SEHNR and CDR2 FQNEAQ (reference sequence). The CDR3 runs 16 amino acids, cysteine and phenylalanine included. Only the CDR3 part of the read is kept: 48 bases, read in frame from the first base. Relative to germline, V is missing 3 bases and J is missing 6 bases, with 6 bases of the junction outside any gene match. Concerning this clone itself: What antigen it recognizes has not been identified. Base qualities are not at hand, and no much larger clone is one base apart.

TCRbeta CDR3 regions were amplified from genomic DNA using the immunoSEQ Assay, a bias-controlled multiplex PCR. The study's own analysis went as follows. Nucleated cell counts per sample were estimated from amplification of reference gene primers within the assay. To quantify the absolute abundance of each unique TCRbeta CDR3 rearrangement, sequence reads were collapsed and filtered. For each sample, productive Simpson clonality was calculated by taking the square root of Simpson's diversity index across productive rearrangements. TCRdb took this table from immuneACCESS and kept in-frame rearrangements with V and J called. Such tables lack part of the clones; where checked against another copy, unresolved V genes explain under half of the gap, and the rest is unexplained. Clone size and V and J calls were adopted from that table, with D and trimming inferred from the DNA. The sample data list about 150,000 clones, and 75% to 90% of these were observed just once. The ten most abundant clones make up 15% of the sample.

Each collaborating institution followed its own protocols to collect whole blood in K2EDTA tubes. For TCRbeta analysis, collaborators shipped samples in one of three forms: frozen whole blood, isolated PBMCs, or DNA extracted from either of those sample types. Sequences were obtained from peripheral blood. This TCR was sampled from a woman aged 40 to 50 with acute or convalescent COVID-19. The sequence joins TRBV7-9 to TRBJ1-6; 9 central bases correspond to TRBD1. The CDR3 is CASSLVGQGLNSPLHF. In nucleotides, the sequence is TGTGCCAGCAGCTTGGTGGGACAGGGTCTTAATTCACCCCTCCACTTT.